A single sample gave rise to the 21 T cell receptor beta chains below, sequenced in a study of cytotoxic CD8 clonotypes in ibrutinib-treated CLL. Using immunoSEQ multiplex PCR, the repertoire was profiled, and TCRdb retains in-frame clones only, with some absent. The table includes under 200,000 clones, about 84% detected once. The input for sequencing was PBMCs, taken after 24 months of ibrutinib treatment. The receptor source for this set is a human donor with chronic lymphocytic leukemia.

This sequence joins TRBV7-9 and TRBJ1-4; 7 nucleotides line up with TRBD1. Germline CDR1 SEHNR, CDR2 FQNEAQ (reference sequence). The CDR3 length is 16 residues. J gave up 8 bases and V 5 bases, and 14 bases lay outside the gene matches. The CDR3 coding sequence is TGTGCCAGCAGCGGGAAGACAGGGAGAATCCGGGAAAAACTGTTTTTT. It yields the protein CASSGKTGRIREKLFF.

This clone was observed a handful of times. This sequence joins TRBV6-1 and TRBJ1-1; D unclear. With 5 bases removed from V and 0 bases from J, the gap between germline ends came to 13 bases. This CDR3 is built from 15 residues. Germline V lookup: CDR1 MNHNS, CDR2 SASEGT. The DNA of the CDR3 is TGTGCCAGCAGTCTCTCGACTCCCGTGAACACTGAAGCTTTCTTT. This translates into CASSLSTPVNTEAFF.

This clone showed up just once. The rearrangement joins TRBV29-1 to TRBJ2-1, with TRBD1 matching 10 bases. With V trimmed by 7 bases and J by 7 bases, 10 bases remained unmatched. CDR1 is SQVTM, CDR2 ANQGSEA, per germline. The CDR3 covers 14 residues. CDR3 protein: CSALTRTGGNEQFF. CDR3 DNA: TGCAGCGCCTTAACCAGGACAGGGGGGAATGAGCAGTTCTTC.

The CDR3 DNA reads as TGCGCCAGCAGTGAGTCTAATCGTGTGGGGCCCCAGCATTTT. Protein sequence: CASSESNRVGPQHF. This sequence joins TRBV10-2 and TRBJ1-5; no definite D call. CDR3 size: 14 residues. Trimming shortened V by 0 bases and J by 9 bases, and 12 bases separated the two germline ends. CDR1 is WSHSY and CDR2 is SAAADI in the germline V gene.

The chain couples TRBV28 to TRBJ2-1, with TRBD2 matching 11 bases. Germline CDR1 and CDR2: MDHEN and SYDVKM. The CDR3 totals 17 residues. V trimming: 3 bases; J trimming: 6 bases; junction bases outside the gene matches: 10. The CDR3 nucleotides read TGTGCCAGCAGTTTGAACAAGCTAGCGGGAGGCCGCAATGAGCAGTTCTTC. It specifies CASSLNKLAGGRNEQFF. The variable domain in full, with the rest retrieved from reference TRBV28 and TRBJ2-1, is DVKVTQSSRYLVKRTGEKVFLECVQDMDHENMFWYRQDPGLGLRLIYFSYDVKMKEKGDIPEGYSVSREKKERFSLILESASTNQTSMYLCASSLNKLAGGRNEQFFGPGTRLTVL.

The CDR3 sequence is CASSYTGVGETQYF. Written as DNA, the CDR3 is TGTGCCAGCAGCTATACGGGAGTAGGGGAGACCCAGTACTTC. This rearrangement joins TRBV11-2 to TRBJ2-5, with a weak D call TRBD2 (6 bases). With 4 bases removed from V and 5 bases from J, the gap between germline ends came to 14 bases. Germline V gene data show CDR1 as SGHAT and CDR2 as FQNNGV. The CDR3 has 14 amino acids.

This chain links TRBV19 with TRBJ1-1; a weak D match, TRBD1 (5 bases). The CDR3 consists of 13 residues. Trimming pared 11 bases from V and 5 bases from J, leaving 18 bases between. Germline CDR1 LNHDA, CDR2 SQIVND (reference sequence). The CDR3 loop reads CAAIERGATEAFF. CDR3 DNA: TGTGCCGCGATCGAAAGGGGCGCGACTGAAGCTTTCTTT.

The chain employs TRBV9 and TRBJ2-7, with D perhaps given as TRBD1 or TRBD2 (6 bases each). Germline V gene sequence: CDR1 SGDLS, CDR2 YYNGEE. The CDR3 runs to 15 residues. V gave up 5 bases and J gave up 6 bases, with 21 bases separating them. Here the CDR3 reads CASSNEGGSVGEQYF. For the CDR3, the DNA is TGTGCCAGCAGTAACGAGGGGGGTTCTGTCGGCGAGCAGTACTTC.

This clone has only a few counts. This chain joins TRBV5-1 and TRBJ1-1; D gene ambiguous. The CDR3 is made up of 15 amino acids. Per germline, CDR1 SGHRS and CDR2 YFSETQ. Trimming shortened V by 0 bases and J by 2 bases, and 11 bases separated the two germline ends. Here the CDR3 reads CASSLAGGLNTEAFF. CDR3 DNA: TGCGCCAGCAGCTTGGCGGGAGGCCTAAACACTGAAGCTTTCTTT.

This clone was detected only once. The chain employs TRBV28 and TRBJ1-4; D is unclear. Germline assignment: CDR1 MDHEN and CDR2 SYDVKM. V lost 0 bases to trimming and J lost 1 base, with 6 bases between them. CDR3 length: 15 amino acids. The CDR3 nucleotides read TGTGCCAGCAGTTTATGGGGCGGAACTAATGAAAAACTGTTTTTT. Encoded protein: CASSLWGGTNEKLFF.

The V and J genes are TRBV5-1 and TRBJ2-5; D unclear. Between the trimmed V and J ends, which lost 4 bases and 1 base, there was a span of 2 bases. Germline CDR1 SGHRS, CDR2 YFSETQ. CDR3 length equals 11 residues. The CDR3 DNA reads TGCGCCAGCAGCCTCCAAGAGACCCAGTACTTC. Its translation is CASSLQETQYF.

The table lists this clone with a few counts. The chain joins TRBV6-4 to TRBJ1-5; D is unclear. Trimming took off 8 bases at V and 0 bases at J, with 17 bases between the two ends. The length of the CDR3 is 16 residues. The germline V gene has CDR1 MRHNA and CDR2 SNTAGT. As DNA, the CDR3 is TGTGCCAGCTGCCCCGCACGTCGGGGTAGCAATCAGCCCCAGCATTTT. Encoded protein: CASCPARRGSNQPQHF.

CDR3 loop: CASKEGSSPLHF. In DNA form, the CDR3 reads TGTGCCAGCAAAGAGGGGAGTTCACCCCTCCACTTT. This chain uses TRBV19 with TRBJ1-6, with D perhaps matching TRBD1 (5 bases). Trimming removed 9 bases at V and 9 bases at J, with 12 bases between. Germline loops: CDR1 LNHDA, CDR2 SQIVND (reference sequence). The CDR3 totals 12 residues.

This clone was observed a few times. This same CDR3 is encoded by further DNA sequences in the sample. The chain carries TRBV6-1 and TRBJ1-5; D is unclear. V dropped 4 bases and J dropped 2 bases, with 9 bases sitting between them. The CDR3 sequence is 14 residues long. The germline V gene has CDR1 MNHNS and CDR2 SASEGT. CDR3 residues: CASSAGRGNQPQHF. For the CDR3, the DNA is TGTGCCAGCAGTGCCGGCAGAGGCAATCAGCCCCAGCATTTT.

In nucleotides, the CDR3 is TGTGCCAGCAGCTTTATCGGGGGTTCTGAGTCACCCCTCCACTTT. Amino acids: CASSFIGGSESPLHF. V gene TRBV7-9 combines with J gene TRBJ1-6, with D maybe TRBD1 (5 bases). V gave up 3 bases and J gave up 10 bases, with 16 bases separating them. The CDR3 length is 15 residues. Germline loops: CDR1 SEHNR, CDR2 FQNEAQ (reference sequence).

This chain connects TRBV14 to TRBJ1-1, with D possibly matching TRBD1 (5 bases). Germline CDR1 SGHDN, CDR2 FVKESK. Trimming pared 1 base from V and 0 bases from J, leaving 9 bases between. The CDR3 is 15 amino acids. The CDR3 protein is CASSQVRGMNTEAFF. The CDR3 nucleotides read TGTGCCAGCAGCCAAGTGAGGGGCATGAACACTGAAGCTTTCTTT. Full variable domain (missing parts from reference TRBV14 and TRBJ1-1): EAGVTQFPSHSVIEKGQTVTLRCDPISGHDNLYWYRRVMGKEIKFLLHFVKESKQDESGMPNNRFLAERTGGTYSTLKVQPAELEDSGVYFCASSQVRGMNTEAFFGQGTRLTVV.

This chain joins TRBV7-9 and TRBJ2-3; 11 bases align to TRBD2. J was trimmed by 5 bases and V by 5 bases; bases with no gene match: 12. Germline CDR1 is SEHNR and CDR2 is FQNEAQ (reference sequence). The CDR3 is 17 residues long. CDR3 sequence reads: CASSGGLAGLTGDTQYF. The CDR3 nucleotides read TGTGCCAGCAGCGGCGGACTAGCGGGTTTGACGGGAGATACGCAGTATTTT. Together with reference TRBV7-9 and TRBJ2-3, the CDR3 gives the full variable domain: DTGVSQNPRHKITKRGQNVTFRCDPISEHNRLYWYRQTLGQGPEFLTYFQNEAQLEKSRLLSDRFSAERPKGSFSTLEIQRTEQGDSAMYLCASSGGLAGLTGDTQYFGPGTRLTVL.

The chain uses TRBV10-2 and TRBJ2-7, with D tentatively TRBD1 (5 bases). The V end was cut by 6 bases, the J end by 6 bases, with 15 bases between. The CDR3 covers 13 residues. The germline V gene encodes CDR1 WSHSY and CDR2 SAAADI. CDR3: CASSDTGPGEQYF. The CDR3 bases are TGCGCCAGCAGCGACACAGGCCCAGGCGAGCAGTACTTC.

This CDR3 is CASSLGADRGYGYTF. The CDR3 coding sequence is TGTGCCAGCAGCCTCGGAGCCGACAGGGGCTATGGCTACACCTTC. This chain joins TRBV9 and TRBJ1-2; 8 nucleotides align to TRBD1. V shed 4 bases, J shed 4 bases, and the junction held 9 bases outside the gene matches. Germline V CDR1 and CDR2: SGDLS, YYNGEE. The CDR3 loop spans 15 amino acids. The full variable domain, its missing parts supplied by reference TRBV9 and TRBJ1-2, is DSGVTQTPKHLITATGQRVTLRCSPRSGDLSVYWYQQSLDQGLQFLIQYYNGEERAKGNILERFSAQQFPDLHSELNLSSLELGDSALYFCASSLGADRGYGYTFGSGTRLTVV.

V and J are TRBV7-8 and TRBJ2-4; 8 bases align to TRBD1. Germline lookup yields CDR1 SGHVS and CDR2 FQNEAQ. CDR3 length: 15 residues. V was pared by 5 bases and J by 1 base, with 4 bases of the junction left unmatched. In DNA, the CDR3 is TGTGCCAGCAGCGCCCAGGGGGCTGCCAAAAACATTCAGTACTTC. This codes for CASSAQGAAKNIQYF.

The chain recombines TRBV11-2 with TRBJ1-2, with 7 bases lining up with TRBD1. Trimming cost V 5 bases and J 4 bases; bases outside gene matches: 7. The germline gives CDR1 SGHAT, CDR2 FQNNGV. The CDR3 length is 14 residues. In DNA form, the CDR3 reads TGTGCCAGCAGCCAAGGGGGCTTGACCTATGGCTACACCTTC. Translation gives CASSQGGLTYGYTF. The full variable domain, its missing parts supplied by reference TRBV11-2 and TRBJ1-2, is EAGVAQSPRYKIIEKRQSVAFWCNPISGHATLYWYQQILGQGPKLLIQFQNNGVVDDSQLPKDRFSAERLKGVDSTLKIQPAKLEDSAVYLCASSQGGLTYGYTFGSGTRLTVV.